One and the same sample provided the 26 T cell receptor beta chains below, sequenced in a study of control samples from healthy donors and cancer patients. Generated by immunoSEQ multiplex PCR, the TCRdb table keeps only in-frame clones and is missing some. Of 46,000 or so clones listed, about 94% are singletons. The specimen sequenced was PBMCs. Receptor source: a woman aged 50 to 60 with head and neck cancer.

The genes are TRBV29-1 and TRBJ1-2; unclear D gene. The CDR3 has 11 amino acids. Trimming stripped 2 bases from V and 3 bases from J, with 4 bases between. Germline assignment: CDR1 SQVTM and CDR2 ANQGSEA. The CDR3 protein is CSVESYYGYTF. The DNA of the CDR3 is TGCAGCGTTGAATCGTACTATGGCTACACCTTC.

This rearrangement joins TRBV28 to TRBJ1-4; TRBD1 matches at 11 bases. In germline, CDR1 is MDHEN, CDR2 SYDVKM. The trim removed 3 bases at V and 6 bases at J, leaving 9 bases unmatched. The CDR3 covers 17 residues. The chain's CDR3 is CASSFLHLGQGDEKLFF. CDR3 bases: TGTGCCAGCAGTTTTCTTCACTTGGGACAGGGGGATGAAAAACTGTTTTTT.

The V and J genes are TRBV7-2 and TRBJ1-1; D possibly corresponds to TRBD1 (6 bases). CDR1 and CDR2 from the germline V gene are SGHTA and FQGNSA. V lost 5 bases to trimming and J lost 4 bases, with 11 bases between them. The CDR3 extends over 13 amino acids. As DNA, the CDR3 is TGTGCCAGCAGCGGCCAGGGGCGCACTGAAGCTTTCTTT. This translates into CASSGQGRTEAFF.

This sequence joins TRBV28 and TRBJ1-3; 8 bases map to TRBD1. V lost 7 bases, J lost 2 bases, and 13 bases stayed unmatched. Germline V CDR1 and CDR2: MDHEN, SYDVKM. This CDR3 has 17 residues. The CDR3 nucleotides are TGTGCCAGCATTTCCGGGAGTGGGGGACAGGCTGGAAACACCATATATTTT. It specifies CASISGSGGQAGNTIYF.

As to this clone: An end of the junction differs from the germline gene, which may be a read error. The J gene is TRBJ1-6, the V gene TRBV9, with 7 bases that match TRBD1. The CDR3 totals 16 residues. The germline CDR1 and CDR2 sequences are SGDLS and YYNGEE. CDR3 loop: CASSVGTGAYNSPLHF. The CDR3, as DNA: TGTGCCAGCAGCGTAGGAACAGGGGCGTATAATTCCCCCCTCCACTTT.

This chain uses TRBV7-2 with TRBJ1-2; D is undetermined. The CDR3 contains 14 residues. Trimming stripped 5 bases from V and 5 bases from J, with 15 bases between. Germline loops: CDR1 SGHTA, CDR2 FQGNSA. CDR3 sequence: CASSSGPASYGYTF. The DNA of the CDR3 is TGTGCCAGCAGCAGCGGCCCGGCAAGTTATGGCTACACCTTC.

The chain has TRBV7-2 and TRBJ2-7; D is ambiguous. CDR3 size: 14 residues. V gave up 1 base and J gave up 5 bases, with 12 bases separating them. Germline V CDR1 and CDR2: SGHTA, FQGNSA. CDR3 in DNA: TGTGCCAGCAGCTTAGGGCTTACCCCCCACGAGCAGTACTTC. This sequence encodes CASSLGLTPHEQYF. Full variable domain (remainder filled in from reference TRBV7-2 and TRBJ2-7): GAGVSQSPSNKVTEKGKDVELRCDPISGHTALYWYRQSLGQGLEFLIYFQGNSAPDKSGLPSDRFSAERTGGSVSTLTIQRTQQEDSAVYLCASSLGLTPHEQYFGPGTRLTVT.

This sequence joins TRBV7-8 and TRBJ2-7; 8 positions match TRBD1. J was trimmed by 3 bases and V by 5 bases; bases with no gene match: 6. The CDR3 is 14 amino acids. Germline-derived CDR1 and CDR2 are SGHVS and FQNEAQ. The CDR3 protein is CASSNFTGGYEQYF. CDR3 DNA sequence: TGTGCCAGCAGCAATTTCACAGGGGGCTACGAGCAGTACTTC.

The J gene is TRBJ1-6, the V gene TRBV7-6; possibly TRBD1 for D (5 bases). The germline gives CDR1 SGHVS, CDR2 FNYEAQ. V lost 5 bases, J lost 0 bases, and 11 bases lay in between. This CDR3 comprises 16 residues. The CDR3 reads CASSAGLYSYNSPLHF. The CDR3 DNA is TGTGCCAGCAGCGCAGGGTTATACTCCTATAATTCACCCCTCCACTTT.

In DNA, the CDR3 is TGTGCCAGCTCACCAGCGAATCGGGGGAATAATTCACCCCTCCACTTT. Translation: CASSPANRGNNSPLHF. V gene TRBV18 combines with J gene TRBJ1-6; possible D gene TRBD1, 5 bases. V was trimmed by 2 bases and J by 5 bases, leaving 13 bases between them. The CDR3 is 16 amino acids. Germline loops: CDR1 KGHSH, CDR2 LQKENI.

This clone appeared once. This sequence joins TRBV29-1 and TRBJ1-1, with 8 nucleotides matching TRBD1. The V and J ends lost 4 bases and 8 bases, in that order; junction bases with no gene match: 6. The CDR3 is made up of 12 amino acids. Germline loops: CDR1 SQVTM, CDR2 ANQGSEA. CDR3 bases: TGCAGCGTTGCAGCAGGGGGCGAAGAAGCTTTCTTT. Translating it yields CSVAAGGEEAFF. The entire variable domain, with the rest obtained from reference TRBV29-1 and TRBJ1-1, is as follows: SAVISQKPSRDICQRGTSLTIQCQVDSQVTMMFWYRQQPGQSLTLIATANQGSEATYESGFVIDKFPISRPNLTFSTLTVSNMSPEDSSIYLCSVAAGGEEAFFGQGTRLTVV.

This clone was picked up one time. CDR3 protein: CASSSGWNTEAFF. The DNA of the CDR3 is TGTGCCAGCAGTTCAGGGTGGAACACTGAAGCTTTCTTT. The V gene is TRBV12-3 or TRBV12-4, the J gene TRBJ1-1, with a possible D match to TRBD1 (5 bases). V was clipped by 4 bases and J by 1 base, with 7 bases between them. The CDR3 is made up of 13 amino acids.

V gene TRBV18 combines with J gene TRBJ1-5; 7 nucleotides align to TRBD1. V shed 5 bases, J shed 1 base, and the junction held 2 bases outside the gene matches. The CDR3 consists of 14 residues. Germline CDR1 is KGHSH and CDR2 is LQKENI. DNA for the CDR3: TGTGCCAGCTCAATGACAGGGAGCAATCAGCCCCAGCATTTT. Translation gives CASSMTGSNQPQHF.

The chain couples TRBV28 to TRBJ2-1, with 7 positions matching TRBD2. The CDR3 runs 15 residues. J lost 1 base, V lost 6 bases, and 6 bases had no gene match. Germline V gene data show CDR1 as MDHEN and CDR2 as SYDVKM. The CDR3 nucleotides are TGTGCCAGCAGACCTGGACTAGAATCCTACAATGAGCAGTTCTTC. Its protein is CASRPGLESYNEQFF.

The chain recombines TRBV2 with TRBJ1-1, with 7 bases that match TRBD1. Trimming at V came to 6 bases and at J to 11 bases, leaving 9 bases not matched to a gene. In germline, CDR1 is SNHLY, CDR2 FYNNEI. The CDR3 length is 12 residues. The CDR3 nucleotides read TGTGCCAGCAGGGCAACAGGGGCAGCGGCTTTCTTT. Encoded protein: CASRATGAAAFF.

V usage is TRBV7-6 and J usage is TRBJ1-1, with D unclear. Trimming pared 2 bases from V and 1 base from J, leaving 5 bases between. Germline V lookup: CDR1 SGHVS, CDR2 FNYEAQ. This CDR3 has 13 amino acids. This CDR3 is CASSLQENTEAFF. The CDR3 DNA reads as TGTGCCAGCAGCTTACAGGAGAACACTGAAGCTTTCTTT. The complete variable domain, with remaining parts taken from reference TRBV7-6 and TRBJ1-1, reads GAGVSQSPRYKVTKRGQDVALRCDPISGHVSLYWYRQALGQGPEFLTYFNYEAQQDKSGLPNDRFSAERPEGSISTLTIQRTEQRDSAMYRCASSLQENTEAFFGQGTRLTVV.

The chain combines TRBV5-1 with TRBJ1-2; TRBD1 might be the D (5 bases). The CDR3 has 12 amino acids. Per germline, CDR1 SGHRS and CDR2 YFSETQ. Trimming shortened V by 4 bases and J by 8 bases, and 12 bases separated the two germline ends. DNA of the CDR3: TGCGCCAGCAGCGCGCAGGGTGAGGGCTACACCTTC. Protein sequence: CASSAQGEGYTF.

The V and J genes are TRBV29-1 and TRBJ2-1; 11 positions agree with TRBD2. Trimming removed 6 bases from V and 7 bases from J; junction bases left unmatched: 8. This CDR3 contains 14 residues. CDR1 and CDR2 (germline): SQVTM, ANQGSEA. CDR3 in amino acids: CSVLGLAATNEQFF. CDR3 nucleotide sequence: TGCAGCGTGTTGGGACTAGCGGCTACAAATGAGCAGTTCTTC.

The J gene is TRBJ1-3, the V gene TRBV6-5; 8 positions match TRBD1. Germline V CDR1 and CDR2: MNHEY, SVGAGI. The CDR3 covers 14 residues. Trimming removed 4 bases from V and 4 bases from J; junction bases left unmatched: 3. The CDR3 region is CASSSRGRGNTIYF. Here the CDR3 DNA reads TGTGCCAGCAGTTCCAGGGGGCGAGGAAACACCATATATTTT.

This clone has a single count. V and J are TRBV2 and TRBJ2-2; no definite D call. The germline gives CDR1 SNHLY, CDR2 FYNNEI. The germline V and J ends were trimmed by 4 bases and 6 bases, with 9 bases remaining between them. The CDR3 spans 13 residues. The CDR3 nucleotides are TGTGCCAGCAGTGGTCCGTTCTCCGGGGAGCTGTTTTTT. The encoded protein is CASSGPFSGELFF.

The count of this clone is one. The chain employs TRBV6-5 and TRBJ2-7; D gene unclear. CDR1 is MNHEY, CDR2 SVGAGI, per germline. Deletions cut 5 bases from V and 3 bases from J, with 14 bases between. The CDR3 consists of 14 residues. CDR3 coding DNA: TGTGCCAGCAGTCTCTCCCCGGAAGTCTACGAGCAGTACTTC. Its translation is CASSLSPEVYEQYF.

This clone has only one observation. The rearrangement joins TRBV27 to TRBJ2-1; a possible D gene is TRBD1 (5 bases). Germline loops: CDR1 MNHEY, CDR2 SMNVEV (reference sequence). Trimming shortened V by 0 bases and J by 10 bases, and 13 bases separated the two germline ends. CDR3 length: 14 amino acids. DNA for the CDR3: TGTGCCAGCAGTTTATCCCCCCTTCAGGGAGAGCAGTTCTTC. It specifies CASSLSPLQGEQFF.

In its sample, this clone was seen a few times. The V gene is TRBV2, the J gene TRBJ1-5, with no clear D. The CDR3 runs 12 residues. Germline V CDR1 and CDR2: SNHLY, FYNNEI. Trimming shortened V by 1 base and J by 6 bases, and 4 bases separated the two germline ends. The CDR3 spells CASSEGAQPQHF. The CDR3 DNA reads as TGTGCCAGCAGTGAAGGGGCTCAGCCCCAGCATTTT.

CDR3 amino acids: CASSLQTGTSYEKLFF. The CDR3 region has the DNA TGTGCCAGCAGCTTGCAGACCGGGACGAGTTACGAAAAACTGTTTTTT. The chain joins TRBV5-4 to TRBJ1-4; D perhaps matches TRBD1 (5 bases). The CDR3 totals 16 residues. Germline V gene lookup returns CDR1 SGHNT and CDR2 YYREEE (reference sequence). With 1 base removed from V and 8 bases from J, the gap between germline ends came to 18 bases.

As concerns this clone: Germline and junction disagree at one end, which may indicate a read error. V is TRBV14 and J is TRBJ2-5, with 7 nucleotides matching TRBD1. The germline V gene encodes CDR1 SGHDN and CDR2 FVKESK. This CDR3 region has 16 residues. This chain's CDR3 is CASCQEVTGSGKTQYF. CDR3 coding DNA: TGTGCCAGCTGCCAAGAGGTGACAGGGTCTGGGAAGACCCAGTACTTC.

V is TRBV5-5 and J is TRBJ1-1; D is uncertain. V lost 2 bases to trimming and J lost 1 base, with 6 bases between them. Germline V gene sequence: CDR1 SGHKS, CDR2 YYEKEE (reference sequence). The CDR3 has 13 residues. Here the CDR3 DNA reads TGTGCCAGCAGCTTCTACCCGAACACTGAAGCTTTCTTT. It codes for CASSFYPNTEAFF.